The rows below give T cell receptor beta chains drawn from one sample of a study of T cell responses to AZD1222 COVID-19 vaccine. Clones were sequenced by immunoSEQ multiplex PCR, and TCRdb holds only the in-frame ones, with some missing. This table has under 100,000 clones, 80% to 90% appearing once. The sample in question was peripheral blood, obtained 28 days after the second AZD1222 dose. The receptors shown here come from an adult who received the AZD1222 COVID-19 vaccine. Both conserved end residues are part of each CDR3. D genes are given only for firm matches. Clone size is stated in some rows and not others, as once, few, many or a class when expanded.

TRBV6-1	TRBJ1-4	-	-	TGTGCCAGCAGTGAAGCTAGAGGTGGGGTGGAAAAACTGTTTTTT	CASSEARGGVEKLFF
TRBV10-3	TRBJ2-7	-	TRBD2	TGTGCCACTGGACTAGCGGGAGCCTACGAGCAGTACTTC	CATGLAGAYEQYF
TRBV19	TRBJ2-6	-	-	TGTGCCAGTAGTATGGTGGTAGGATCAGGGGCCAACGTCCTGACTTTC	CASSMVVGSGANVLTF
TRBV7-6	TRBJ1-6	once	TRBD1	TGTGCCAGCAGCCGCTCCACCCCAGGGGGCAATTCACCCCTCCACTTT	CASSRSTPGGNSPLHF
TRBV6-5	TRBJ1-2	-	TRBD1	TGTGCCGCAGCAGGGGGCGATGGCTATGGCTACACCTTC	CAAAGGDGYGYTF
TRBV4-3	TRBJ2-7	-	-	TGCGCCAGCAGCCAAGAGCTGAGGTTCAACTACGAGCAGTACTTC	CASSQELRFNYEQYF
TRBV18	TRBJ2-2	-	TRBD1	TGTGCCAGCTCACAAAGGACAGGGGGGAACACCGGGGAGCTGTTTTTT	CASSQRTGGNTGELFF
TRBV5-1	TRBJ2-1	-	-	TGCGCCAGCAACTTGAGGGCGGGATGGGACAATGAGCAGTTCTTC	CASNLRAGWDNEQFF
TRBV28	TRBJ1-2	few	-	TGTGCCAGCAGTTTTAAAGGAACTAACTATGGCTACACCTTC	CASSFKGTNYGYTF
TRBV2	TRBJ2-1	few	TRBD2	TGTGCCAGCAGTGAAACTAGCGGGAGGCAGTTCTTC	CASSETSGRQFF
TRBV6-6	TRBJ1-5	-	-	TGTGCCAGCAGTTACTCGATGGCAGGGAATCAGCCCCAGCATTTT	CASSYSMAGNQPQHF
TRBV6-5	TRBJ2-5	once	TRBD2	TGTGCCAGCAGTAGGACTAGTTCCCAAGAGACCCAGTACTTC	CASSRTSSQETQYF
TRBV7-3	TRBJ2-2	-	-	TGTGCCAGCAGCCCAGACCGCCGGACCGGGGAGCTGTTTTTT	CASSPDRRTGELFF
TRBV19	TRBJ2-2	once	-	TGTGCCAGTAGTATCAGGGGAAACACCGGGGAGCTGTTTTTT	CASSIRGNTGELFF
TRBV19	TRBJ2-2	-	TRBD2	TGTGCCAGTAGTAAAGGGGGCCTAGCGGGAGACACCGGGGAGCTGTTTTTT	CASSKGGLAGDTGELFF
TRBV28	TRBJ1-5	-	-	TGTGCCAGCTCAACAGTCTCGGGGCAGCCCCAGCATTTT	CASSTVSGQPQHF
TRBV4-1	TRBJ2-7	-	TRBD2	TGCGCCAGCAGCCATACTAGCGGGACCTACGAGCAGTACTTC	CASSHTSGTYEQYF
TRBV3-1/TRBV3-2	TRBJ2-1	once	TRBD2	TGTGCCAGCAGCCAAGATATGGGTAGCGGGAGGCTCCACAATGAGCAGTTCTTC	CASSQDMGSGRLHNEQFF
TRBV12-3/TRBV12-4	TRBJ2-1	-	-	TGTGCCAGCAGCCTACTCAATGAGCAGTTCTTC	CASSLLNEQFF
TRBV5-4	TRBJ2-1	-	TRBD1	TGTGCCAGCAGCTTGGCGGGGACAGGGACTAATGAGCAGTTCTTC	CASSLAGTGTNEQFF
TRBV6-5	TRBJ2-1	-	TRBD2	TGTGCCAGCAGTCCCAGCGGGAGTATCAACAATGAGCAGTTCTTC	CASSPSGSINNEQFF
TRBV9	TRBJ2-7	-	TRBD2	TGTGCCAGCAGCCCCAGGCTAGCGGGAGGCTACGAGCAGTACTTC	CASSPRLAGGYEQYF
TRBV10-2	TRBJ1-4	-	-	TGCGCCAGCAGTGAGTTACAGGTGGGAGCGGAAAAACTGTTTTTT	CASSELQVGAEKLFF
TRBV28	TRBJ1-2	once	TRBD1	TGTGCCAGCAGTTTAAAACAGGGGGCTAACTATGGCTACACCTTC	CASSLKQGANYGYTF
TRBV7-2	TRBJ2-2	-	TRBD2	TGTGCCAGCACCCCACGGGGACTAGCGGGGGGTTACACCGGGGAGCTGTTTTTT	CASTPRGLAGGYTGELFF
TRBV5-1	TRBJ1-6	-	-	TGCGCCAGCAGCTTGATGACGGACTATAATTCACCCCTCCACTTT	CASSLMTDYNSPLHF
TRBV2	TRBJ1-5	-	-	TGTGCCAGCAGGACGTTAAATAGCAATCAGCCCCAGCATTTT	CASRTLNSNQPQHF
TRBV5-5	TRBJ1-1	few	-	TGTGCCAGCAGCTTGGTGGTGGGCATAACTGAAGCTTTCTTT	CASSLVVGITEAFF
TRBV19	TRBJ2-7	-	-	TGTGCCAGTAGTATTCCGGGAACCCTTGGGCACGAGCAGTACTTC	CASSIPGTLGHEQYF
TRBV9	TRBJ1-2	-	-	TGTGCCAGCAGCGTAGCTGGCGGGGGCGTCCCATATGGCTACACCTTC	CASSVAGGGVPYGYTF
TRBV19	TRBJ2-6	-	-	TGTGCCAGTAGCACGCTGGGGTCTGGGGCCAACGTCCTGACTTTC	CASSTLGSGANVLTF
TRBV30	TRBJ1-4	-	-	TGTGCCTGGAGTCGGCAGGCAACTAATGAAAAACTGTTTTTT	CAWSRQATNEKLFF
TRBV9	TRBJ2-2	-	-	TGTGCCAGCAGCGTATTAGAGAGGTTGGGGCCCGGGGAGCTGTTTTTT	CASSVLERLGPGELFF
TRBV27	TRBJ2-3	-	-	TGTGCCAGCACCCCGCTGCGAGAGTACACAGATACGCAGTATTTT	CASTPLREYTDTQYF
TRBV5-5	TRBJ1-2	-	-	TGTGCCAGCAGCTTCTCGTATTCTAACTATGGCTACACCTTC	CASSFSYSNYGYTF
TRBV19	TRBJ2-2	-	-	TGTGCCAGTAGTCCAGAAGCCGGGGAGCTGTTTTTT	CASSPEAGELFF
TRBV6-5	TRBJ1-1	few	-	TGTGCCTCCCGGGGGGGCGGGAACACTGAAGCTTTCTTT	CASRGGGNTEAFF
TRBV7-2	TRBJ1-2	-	TRBD1	TGTGCCAGCAGCTTTAACAGGGGGCGGGATGGCTACACCTTC	CASSFNRGRDGYTF
TRBV19	TRBJ2-6	-	TRBD2	TGTGCCAGTAGTACCCTCCTTAGCGGGAGCTCTGGGGCCAACGTCCTGACTTTC	CASSTLLSGSSGANVLTF
TRBV10-3	TRBJ2-7	-	TRBD2	TGTGCCATCAGGGATCTAGCGGGAGGGCCCCACGAGCAGTACTTC	CAIRDLAGGPHEQYF
TRBV24-1	TRBJ2-2	-	-	TGTGCCACCAGTGATGGCGCAGGGCCCCTCACCGGGGAGCTGTTTTTT	CATSDGAGPLTGELFF